This T cell receptor beta chain comes out of a study of T cells in localized non-small cell lung cancer. This CDR3 spans 16 amino acids. V was pared by 3 bases and J by 7 bases, with 6 bases of the junction left unmatched. Looked up from germline, CDR1 is MNHEY and CDR2 is SVGAGI. Produced via immunoSEQ multiplex PCR; TCRdb's table is partial and in-frame only. The sample records roughly 14,000 clones, 84% being singletons. This material consisted of peripheral blood, taken before any cancer treatment. The V and J genes are TRBV6-5 and TRBJ2-1; TRBD2 matches at 13 bases. This TCR derives from a female donor over 55 with stage I squamous cell lung carcinoma. Here the CDR3 DNA reads TGTGCCAGCAGTTATACTAGCGGGGGGGCGAGGAATGAGCAGTTCTTC. Protein: CASSYTSGGARNEQFF.